This T cell receptor (beta chain) was captured in a study of blood T cell repertoires in COVID-19. Study in general: The origin of the acute and convalescent COVID-19 samples was the United States, Italy and Spain. PBMCs, B-cell-depleted T cells, or T cells were the source of the cDNA or gDNA that made up the material.

Authors' analysis steps: The assay estimated nucleated cells by amplifying reference gene primers. Assay: immunoSEQ multiplex PCR; the TCRdb copy retains only in-frame clones and omits some. That table furnishes V, J and clone size, whereas the DNA furnished D and trimming. The data contain 85,000 to 100,000 clones, around 74% of them seen just once; the ten biggest clones take up 15% to 20%. Germline V gene lookup returns CDR1 MNHEY and CDR2 SVGAGI. The V gene end was trimmed by 8 bases and the J gene end by 7 bases; junction bases not matched to a gene: 9. CDR3 length equals 15 residues. The chain uses TRBV6-5 and TRBJ2-2; TRBD2 aligns across 11 bases. The source is a woman of 80 years or more with active or convalescent COVID-19. The sample taken for sequencing was peripheral blood. The CDR3 reads CASGTSGRKGGELFF. In DNA form, the CDR3 reads TGTGCCAGCGGCACTAGCGGGAGAAAAGGCGGGGAGCTGTTTTTT.